This T cell receptor beta chain was sequenced during a study of cytomegalovirus exposure and HLA in healthy donors. With respect to this clone: The antigen is not known.

PCR used 60 Vbeta primers and 13 Jbeta primers. Repertoires were generated with immunoSEQ multiplex PCR, while TCRdb's copy carries only in-frame clones and drops some. The table has some 150,000 clones, approximately 80% seen once; the top ten hold 9.7%. The CDR3 runs 16 residues. Points from the study as a whole: In vitro, three CMV-associated chains proved specific for CMV antigens. Researchers counted over 150 TCR beta chains as cytomegalovirus-associated. Available immune exposure information was restricted to CMV serostatus only. Some V segments (TRBV6-2 and TRBV6-3 among them) were excluded as indistinguishable.

The TCR comes from a man aged 18 to 30 in good health and CMV-seropositive. The material sequenced was PBMCs. The V call is TRBV21-1, the J call TRBJ2-7; whether TRBD1, the table's D call, matches the DNA was not checked. TRBV21-1 is a pseudogene locus. CDR3 DNA: TGTGCCAGCAGTGGGACAGGGGGACCGCTTTCCTACGAGCAGTACTTC. This encodes CASSGTGGPLSYEQYF.